This T cell receptor (beta chain) was captured by sequencing in a study of preoperative IRX-2 immunotherapy in early breast cancer. The CDR3 is made up of 16 amino acids. Per germline, CDR1 MNHGY and CDR2 SAAAGT. The V and J ends lost 5 bases and 2 bases respectively, with 16 bases between them. This sample's treatment: preoperative locoregional IRX-2 cytokine immunotherapy. Samples came from a phase Ib trial of preoperative locoregional IRX-2 cytokine immunotherapy. The repertoire was sequenced with immunoSEQ multiplex PCR; TCRdb's copy has only in-frame clones and lacks some. Of around 30,000 clones listed, about 79% are singletons.

Sampling took place from a patient treated with IRX-2 immunotherapy. This receptor was taken from a human donor with breast cancer. The chain is built from TRBV6-8 and TRBJ1-5; D is perhaps TRBD1 (5 bases). Written as DNA, the CDR3 is TGTGCCAGCAGTGGAGCCGGGACGACGGGCAATCAGCCCCAGCATTTT. Protein sequence: CASSGAGTTGNQPQHF.